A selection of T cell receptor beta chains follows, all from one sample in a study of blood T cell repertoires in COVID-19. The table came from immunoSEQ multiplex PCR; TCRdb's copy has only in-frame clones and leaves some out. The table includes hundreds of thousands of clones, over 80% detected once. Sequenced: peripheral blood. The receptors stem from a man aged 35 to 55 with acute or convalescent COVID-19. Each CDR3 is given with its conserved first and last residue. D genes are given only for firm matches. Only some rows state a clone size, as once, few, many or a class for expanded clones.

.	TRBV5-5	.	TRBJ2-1	CASSLIPRGYNEQFF	TGTGCCAGCAGCCTCATTCCTAGGGGATACAATGAGCAGTTCTTC
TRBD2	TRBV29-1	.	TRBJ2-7	CSAGRSGRSDEQYF	TGCAGCGCAGGACGGAGCGGGAGGTCGGACGAGCAGTACTTC
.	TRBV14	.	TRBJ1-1	CASSHSSVTTEAFF	TGTGCCAGCAGCCACTCGAGCGTGACCACTGAAGCTTTCTTT
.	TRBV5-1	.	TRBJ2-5	CASSLVGQNQETQYF	TGCGCCAGCAGCTTGGTTGGACAGAACCAAGAGACCCAGTACTTC
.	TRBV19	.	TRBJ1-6	CASSPQGVNNSPLHF	TGTGCCAGTAGCCCACAGGGAGTTAATAATTCACCCCTCCACTTT
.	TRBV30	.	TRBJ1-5	CAWSVGEGQPQHF	TGTGCCTGGAGTGTAGGGGAAGGTCAGCCCCAGCATTTT
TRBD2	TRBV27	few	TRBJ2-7	CASSISGSSYEQYF	TGTGCCAGCAGTATAAGCGGGAGTTCCTACGAGCAGTACTTC
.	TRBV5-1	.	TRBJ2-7	CASGRTEDLVEQYF	TGCGCCAGCGGACGGACAGAGGACCTTGTCGAGCAGTACTTC
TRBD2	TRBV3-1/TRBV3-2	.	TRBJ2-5	CASSPGLAGEETQYF	TGTGCCAGCAGCCCAGGACTAGCGGGAGAGGAGACCCAGTACTTC
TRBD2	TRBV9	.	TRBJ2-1	CASSQGLAGQGEQFF	TGTGCCAGCAGCCAGGGACTAGCGGGACAGGGTGAGCAGTTCTTC
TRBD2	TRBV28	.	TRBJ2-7	CASRRTSGSYEQYF	TGTGCCAGCAGGAGGACTAGCGGCTCCTACGAGCAGTACTTC
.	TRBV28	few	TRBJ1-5	CASSYPGEPQHF	TGTGCCAGCAGTTACCCAGGGGAGCCCCAGCATTTT
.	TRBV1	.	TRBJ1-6	CTSPGGGAENSPLHF	TGCACCAGCCCGGGGGGGGGCGCGGAAAATTCACCCCTCCACTTT
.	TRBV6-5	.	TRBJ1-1	CASTPTRQSRAFF	TGTGCCAGCACCCCTACAAGACAGTCTCGAGCTTTCTTT
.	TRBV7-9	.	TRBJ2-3	CASSLALSTFETDTQYF	TGTGCCAGCAGCTTAGCGTTGAGTACTTTCGAAACAGATACGCAGTATTTT
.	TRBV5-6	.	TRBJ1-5	CASSLGGSEYPQHF	TGTGCCAGCAGCTTGGGCGGTTCGGAGTATCCCCAGCATTTT
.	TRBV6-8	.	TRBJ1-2	CASSYSMARVNYGYTF	TGTGCCAGCAGTTACTCGATGGCCAGGGTTAACTATGGCTACACCTTC
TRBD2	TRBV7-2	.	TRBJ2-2	CASSPGVGGRRHTGELFF	TGTGCCAGCAGCCCGGGGGTCGGCGGGAGAAGACACACCGGGGAGCTGTTTTTT
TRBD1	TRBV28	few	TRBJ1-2	CASSLFGQGGGYTF	TGTGCCAGCAGTTTATTTGGACAGGGCGGTGGCTACACCTTC
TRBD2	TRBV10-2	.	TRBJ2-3	CASSANLAGGLDTQYF	TGCGCCAGCAGCGCAAATTTAGCGGGAGGGCTAGATACGCAGTATTTT
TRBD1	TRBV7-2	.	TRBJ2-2	CASSLEQGAGSGELFF	TGTGCCAGCAGCTTAGAACAGGGGGCAGGGTCCGGGGAGCTGTTTTTT
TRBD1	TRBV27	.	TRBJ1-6	CASSRRAGTGASFGSPLHF	TGTGCCAGCAGTCGCCGCGCCGGGACAGGGGCTTCCTTTGGTTCACCCCTCCACTTT
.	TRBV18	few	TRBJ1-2	CASSGQLTTNGYTF	TGTGCCAGCTCAGGACAGCTGACTACTAATGGCTACACCTTC